This T cell receptor beta chain was captured in a study of shared clonotypes between healthy human individuals. Findings and caveats of the study: The sole specimen, blood, was sampled, and tissue repertoires likely differ. Rarefaction curves obtained for sorted subsets showed sequencing incomplete despite large depth. In contrast to clonotypes shared by all four donors, non-shared clonotypes had lower generation probabilities.

Generated by immunoSEQ multiplex PCR, the TCRdb table keeps only in-frame clones and is missing some. Of around 990,000 clones in the sample, roughly 80% are singletons; the top ten hold approximately 0.95%. Only Caucasian adults living in Nashville, Tennessee made up the donor group. Germline CDR1 is SGHNT and CDR2 is YYREEE (reference sequence). The CDR3 is 13 residues long. V gave up 4 bases and J gave up 6 bases, with 11 bases separating them. With regard to this clone: Its target is unknown.

The TCR sequence derives from a young man in good health. Some clones in this sample may be carry-over from other donors' samples. The sample consisted of memory CD4+ T cells from PBMCs. Subset specified: CD45RA-negative fraction. The chain is built from TRBV5-4 and TRBJ2-1; D call uncertain. The CDR3 here is CASSRPGFNEQFF. The CDR3 DNA reads as TGTGCCAGCAGCCGTCCCGGTTTCAATGAGCAGTTCTTC. Variable domain in full (rest from reference TRBV5-4 and TRBJ2-1): ETGVTQSPTHLIKTRGQQVTLRCSSQSGHNTVSWYQQALGQGPQFIFQYYREEENGRGNFPPRFSGLQFPNYSSELNVNALELDDSALYLCASSRPGFNEQFFGPGTRLTVL.